The 5 T cell receptor beta chains given below trace back to one sample, sequenced in a study of control samples from healthy donors and cancer patients. Using immunoSEQ multiplex PCR, the repertoire was profiled, and TCRdb retains in-frame clones only, with some absent. The top ten clones hold under 35% of a sample with around 22,000 clones, approximately 80% of them seen once. The sample taken for sequencing was PBMCs. These receptors all stem from a man aged 55 to 70 with head and neck cancer.

The chain couples TRBV12-3 or TRBV12-4 to TRBJ1-2; D unresolved. This CDR3 spans 12 amino acids. V dropped 5 bases and J dropped 4 bases, with 8 bases sitting between them. The CDR3 coding sequence is TGTGCCAGCAGTGATCGGAGCTATGGCTACACCTTC. It codes for CASSDRSYGYTF.

This chain connects TRBV4-1 to TRBJ2-7; 9 bases line up with TRBD1. Germline CDR1 reads MGHRA; CDR2 reads YSYEKL. The junction had 7 bases not matched to a gene; V was cut back by 3 bases and J by 4 bases. CDR3 length equals 15 residues. CDR3: CASSHLQGAMYEQYF. The CDR3, as DNA: TGCGCCAGCAGCCATCTACAGGGGGCGATGTACGAGCAGTACTTC.

The chain couples TRBV3-1 (or the pseudogene TRBV3-2) to TRBJ1-5; D uncertain. The CDR3 is 15 residues long. The germline V gene has CDR1 LGHDT and CDR2 YNNKEL (reference sequence). V was pared by 0 bases and J by 0 bases, with 6 bases between. The CDR3 protein is CASSQDAVSNQPQHF. The DNA of the CDR3 is TGTGCCAGCAGCCAAGATGCAGTTAGCAATCAGCCCCAGCATTTT.

This sequence joins TRBV12-3 or TRBV12-4 and TRBJ2-3; D gene unclear. V gave up 2 bases and J gave up 0 bases, with 3 bases separating them. The CDR3 is made up of 13 amino acids. This chain's CDR3 is CASSLTSTDTQYF. CDR3 bases: TGTGCCAGCAGTTTAACTAGCACAGATACGCAGTATTTT.

The chain is built from TRBV3-1 (or the pseudogene TRBV3-2) and TRBJ2-2; 7 nucleotides line up with TRBD2. The germline gives CDR1 LGHDT, CDR2 YNNKEL (reference sequence). Losses at the gene ends were 0 bases for V and 1 base for J; bases not matched to a gene: 5. The CDR3 runs to 17 residues. The CDR3 region has the DNA TGTGCCAGCAGCCAAGAACGCGGCGGGGGGAACACCGGGGAGCTGTTTTTT. Encoded protein: CASSQERGGGNTGELFF.